This T cell receptor (beta chain) is from a study of T cells in Graves' hyperthyroidism and ophthalmopathy. Study observations and caveats: The model made its ophthalmopathy prediction, and onset followed a median approximately six months later. Among thyroid clonotypes expanded above 0.001, most also appeared in blood.

The germline V gene encodes CDR1 SGHTA and CDR2 FQGNSA. This CDR3 contains 14 residues. The V end lost 2 bases, the J end lost 4 bases, and 9 bases lay between the germline ends. As to this clonotype: The antigen remains undetermined.

Patients were excluded because of uncontrolled infection, other autoimmune disease, pregnancy or lactation. Diagnoses were made from clinical symptoms, serum measures (thyroxine and TRAb), thyroid ultrasound and orbital computed tomography. Regions amplified from RNA transcripts were the TCR beta CDR3 regions. During a first-round RT-PCR of the TCR CDR3, the HTBI primer set was used. TCRdb analysed the multiplex PCR reads with MiXCR anew, one entry per CDR3 protein. Here the sample spans a few hundred thousand distinct CDR3 sequences, roughly 46% being singletons. What was sequenced was peripheral blood or thyroid tissue (not recorded which). V is TRBV7-2 and J is TRBJ2-1; D gene unclear. The source is a woman aged 18-29 years with Graves' hyperthyroidism. The CDR3: CASSLRVIYNEQFF. The CDR3, as DNA: TGTGCCAGCAGCTTAAGGGTAATATACAATGAGCAGTTCTTC.